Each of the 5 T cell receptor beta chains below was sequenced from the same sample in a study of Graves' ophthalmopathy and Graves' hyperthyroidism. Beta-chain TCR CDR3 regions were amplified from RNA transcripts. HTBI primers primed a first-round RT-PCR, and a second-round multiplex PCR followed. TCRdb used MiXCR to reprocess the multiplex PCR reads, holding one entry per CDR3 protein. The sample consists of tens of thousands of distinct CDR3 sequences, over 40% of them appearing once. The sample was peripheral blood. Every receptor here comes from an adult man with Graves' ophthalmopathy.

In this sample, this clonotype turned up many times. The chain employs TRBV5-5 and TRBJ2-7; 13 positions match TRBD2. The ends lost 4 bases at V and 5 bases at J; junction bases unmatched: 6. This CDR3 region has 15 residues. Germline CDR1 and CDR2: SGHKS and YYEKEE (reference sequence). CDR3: CASSLGLAGADEQYF. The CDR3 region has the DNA TGTGCCAGCAGCCTAGGACTAGCGGGAGCGGACGAGCAGTACTTC. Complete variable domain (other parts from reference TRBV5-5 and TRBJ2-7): DAGVTQSPTHLIKTRGQQVTLRCSPISGHKSVSWYQQVLGQGPQFIFQYYEKEERGRGNFPDRFSARQFPNYSSELNVNALLLGDSALYLCASSLGLAGADEQYFGPGTRLTVT.

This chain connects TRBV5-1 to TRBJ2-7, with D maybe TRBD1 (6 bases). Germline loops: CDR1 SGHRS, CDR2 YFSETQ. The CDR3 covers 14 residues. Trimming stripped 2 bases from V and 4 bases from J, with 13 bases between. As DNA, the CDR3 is TGCGCCAGCAGCTTCGGCAGGGGTAGATACGAGCAGTACTTC. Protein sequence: CASSFGRGRYEQYF.

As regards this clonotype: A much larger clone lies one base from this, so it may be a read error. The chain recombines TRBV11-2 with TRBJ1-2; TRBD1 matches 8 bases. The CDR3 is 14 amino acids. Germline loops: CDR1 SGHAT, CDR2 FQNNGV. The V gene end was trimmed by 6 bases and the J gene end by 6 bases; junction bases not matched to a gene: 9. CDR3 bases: TGTGCCAGCAGGGCTGGACAGGGTGTAAATGGCTACACCTTC. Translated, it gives CASRAGQGVNGYTF.

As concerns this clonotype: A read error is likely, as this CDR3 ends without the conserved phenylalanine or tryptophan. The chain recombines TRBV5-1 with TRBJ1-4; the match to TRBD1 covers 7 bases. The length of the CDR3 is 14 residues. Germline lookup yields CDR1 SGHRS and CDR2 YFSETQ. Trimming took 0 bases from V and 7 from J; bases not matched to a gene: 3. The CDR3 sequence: CASSLGQGGEKLFS. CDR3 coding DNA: TGCGCCAGCAGCTTGGGACAGGGAGGTGAAAAACTGTTTTCT.

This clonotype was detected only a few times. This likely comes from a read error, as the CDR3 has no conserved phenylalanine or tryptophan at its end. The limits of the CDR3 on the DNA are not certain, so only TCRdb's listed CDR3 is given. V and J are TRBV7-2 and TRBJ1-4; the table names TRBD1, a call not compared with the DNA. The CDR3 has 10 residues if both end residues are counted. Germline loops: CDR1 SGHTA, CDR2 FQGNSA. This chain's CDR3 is CASSSGQGIL.